The clone carrying this TCR beta chain was seen at least ten times. At the time of active disease, bone marrow was collected from every patient. Germline values: CDR1 SGHRS, CDR2 YFSETQ. Trimming at V came to 5 bases and at J to 4 bases, leaving 13 bases not matched to a gene. The CDR3 loop spans 16 amino acids. The data stem from a study of read filtering for tumor transcriptome and immune sequencing. About the research overall: The cohort had around 18 men and approximately 13 women aged roughly 40 to 90, mean about 66 years. RNA-seq yielded only roughly 80 to 1,300 TCR reads, IR-seq about 3.5 to 11 million.

This library used roughly 400 ng RNA and molecular barcoded adaptors spanning alpha/delta and beta/gamma chains. TCRdb ran MiXCR on the reads and lists one entry per CDR3 protein. The sample lists about 35,000 distinct CDR3 sequences; roughly 13% were seen once. The specimen was a population of CD138-negative cells sorted from bone marrow. This clonotype was obtained from a donor aged 40 or older with multiple myeloma. The chain has TRBV5-1 and TRBJ2-3, with 7 bases identical to TRBD2. The CDR3 loop reads CASRKTSPGLPDTQYF. CDR3 DNA: TGCGCCAGCAGGAAGACTAGCCCTGGCCTTCCAGATACGCAGTATTTT.